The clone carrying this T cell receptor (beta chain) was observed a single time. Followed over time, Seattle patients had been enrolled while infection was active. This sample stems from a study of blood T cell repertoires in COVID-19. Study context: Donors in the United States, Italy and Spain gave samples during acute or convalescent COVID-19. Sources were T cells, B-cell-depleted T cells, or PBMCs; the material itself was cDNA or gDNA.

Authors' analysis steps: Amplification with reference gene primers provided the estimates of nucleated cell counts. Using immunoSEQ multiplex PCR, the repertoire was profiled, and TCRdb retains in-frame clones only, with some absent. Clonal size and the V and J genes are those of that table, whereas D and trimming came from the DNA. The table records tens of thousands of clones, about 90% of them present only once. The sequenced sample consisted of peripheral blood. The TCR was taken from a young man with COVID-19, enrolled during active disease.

Here the CDR3 DNA reads TGTGCCAGCAGCTTAGATGCTAGCGGGGTCCAAGAGACCCAGTACTTC. Amino acid sequence: CASSLDASGVQETQYF. The J gene is TRBJ2-5, the V gene TRBV7-8; 9 nucleotides align to TRBD2. V trimming: 1 base; J trimming: 1 base; junction bases outside the gene matches: 4. In germline, CDR1 is SGHVS, CDR2 FQNEAQ. The CDR3 consists of 16 residues.